Sequencing of this T cell receptor (beta chain) was carried out in a study of blood T cell repertoires in COVID-19. The CDR3 has 16 residues. From germline, CDR1 is LGHNA and CDR2 YNFKEQ. J lost 7 bases, V lost 1 base, and 9 bases had no gene match. Per the study methods: Scientists estimated how many nucleated cells there were by amplifying reference gene primers. The method was immunoSEQ multiplex PCR; TCRdb's version includes in-frame clones alone and lacks a portion of them. V, J and clone size are those of that table, while D and trimming were read from the DNA. The data hold about 380,000 clones, with more than 75% observed a single time. The participants were between about 18 and 90 years old and came from roughly 25 US areas. Self-reported history from a screening survey and questionnaire set each donor's cohort. Recovered status in Cohort 3 required two negative PCRs, clearance, or symptom resolution.

Specimen: PBMCs or T cells enriched from blood (not recorded which). The chain carries TRBV4-2 and TRBJ1-4; TRBD1 matches at 7 bases. This clonotype was obtained from a young woman who had recovered from COVID-19. CDR3 sequence (DNA): TGTGCCAGCAGCCAAGCTGAGGGGGCGCCTAGTGAAAAACTGTTTTTT. This translates into CASSQAEGAPSEKLFF.